Listed here is a single TCR beta chain. The data originate from a study of blood T cell repertoires in COVID-19. Study as a whole: Sources were T cells, B-cell-depleted T cells, or PBMCs; the material itself was cDNA or gDNA.

Authors' processing steps: Amplification of reference gene primers was used by the study to estimate nucleated cell counts. Here immunoSEQ multiplex PCR was the method, and the copy in TCRdb shows in-frame clones only, minus some. V, J and clone size were drawn from that table, and D and trimming were deduced from the DNA. The sample yields approximately 89,000 clones, about 84% seen once. The CDR3 has 14 amino acids. CDR1 is MNHEY, CDR2 SVGAGI, per germline. Deletions cut 2 bases from V and 2 bases from J, with 7 bases between. The source of this sequence is a woman in her sixties or seventies with acute or convalescent COVID-19. J is TRBJ1-3 and V is TRBV6-5; D perhaps matches TRBD1 (6 bases). Source material: peripheral blood. The CDR3 region is CASSYKGAGNTIYF. The CDR3 coding sequence is TGTGCCAGCAGTTACAAGGGGGCTGGAAACACCATATATTTT.